This TCR beta chain was found in a study of CD8 T cells in Susac syndrome. The CDR3 is 13 amino acids. Trimming removed 8 bases from V and 1 base from J, with 10 bases in between. Per germline, CDR1 SEHNR and CDR2 FQNEAQ (reference sequence). TEMRA cells were enriched by FACS, while CD8+ and CD4+ T cells were obtained through a negative isolation that was performed magnetically. It was with random hexamers that about 0.45 to 1 ug RNA was reverse transcribed. TCRdb used MiXCR to reprocess the immunoSEQ multiplex PCR reads, holding one entry per CDR3 protein. The sample has some 70,000 distinct CDR3 sequences, roughly 94% seen once; the top ten hold around 0.6%.

Sequenced input: CD8+ T cells from PBMCs. The gene calls are TRBV7-9 and TRBJ2-3; the D gene is possibly TRBD1 (6 bases). This receptor was identified in a human donor with multiple sclerosis. In DNA form, the CDR3 reads TGTGCCAGCGCTGAGGGGGGCACAGATACGCAGTATTTT. Protein product: CASAEGGTDTQYF.